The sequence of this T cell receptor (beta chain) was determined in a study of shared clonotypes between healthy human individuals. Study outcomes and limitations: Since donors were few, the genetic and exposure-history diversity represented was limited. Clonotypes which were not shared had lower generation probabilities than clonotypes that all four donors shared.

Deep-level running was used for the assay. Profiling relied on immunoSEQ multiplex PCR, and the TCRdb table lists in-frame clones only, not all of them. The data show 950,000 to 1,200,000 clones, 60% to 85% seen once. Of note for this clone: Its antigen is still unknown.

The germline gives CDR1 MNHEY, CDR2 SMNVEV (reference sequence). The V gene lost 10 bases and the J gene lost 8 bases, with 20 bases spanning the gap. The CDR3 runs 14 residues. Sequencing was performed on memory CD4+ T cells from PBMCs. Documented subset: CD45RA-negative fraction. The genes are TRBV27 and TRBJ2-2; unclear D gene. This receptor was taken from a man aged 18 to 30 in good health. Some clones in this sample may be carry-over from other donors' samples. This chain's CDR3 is CATKILNLRGELFF. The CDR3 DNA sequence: TGTGCCACCAAAATCCTTAACTTGCGGGGGGAGCTGTTTTTT.